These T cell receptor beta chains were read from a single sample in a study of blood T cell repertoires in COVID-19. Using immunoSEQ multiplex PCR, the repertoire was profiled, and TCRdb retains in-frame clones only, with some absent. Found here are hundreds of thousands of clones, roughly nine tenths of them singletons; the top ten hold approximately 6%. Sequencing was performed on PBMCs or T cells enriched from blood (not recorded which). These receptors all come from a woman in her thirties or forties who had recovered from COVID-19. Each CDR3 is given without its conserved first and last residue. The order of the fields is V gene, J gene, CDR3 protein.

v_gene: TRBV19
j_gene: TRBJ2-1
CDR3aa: ASSMGLGSSISYNEQF

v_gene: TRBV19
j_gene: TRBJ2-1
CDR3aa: ASSTASGAYNEQF

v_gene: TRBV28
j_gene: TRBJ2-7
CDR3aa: ASSSSGDYPY

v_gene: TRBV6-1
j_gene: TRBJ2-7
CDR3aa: ASSEGPGINYEQY

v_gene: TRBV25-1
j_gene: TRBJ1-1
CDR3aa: ASSDSAGGTEAF

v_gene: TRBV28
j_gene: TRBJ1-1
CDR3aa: ASSFNGYGPTNTEAF

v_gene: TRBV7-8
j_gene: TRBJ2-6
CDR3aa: ASSPAIPGANVLT

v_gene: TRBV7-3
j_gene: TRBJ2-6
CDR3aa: ASSRDRAGANVLT

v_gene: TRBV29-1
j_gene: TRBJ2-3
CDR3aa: SVLTTTQY

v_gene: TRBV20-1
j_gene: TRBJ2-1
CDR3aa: SLSPGVGEF

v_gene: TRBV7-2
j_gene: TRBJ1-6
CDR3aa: ASSLVADSGSPLH

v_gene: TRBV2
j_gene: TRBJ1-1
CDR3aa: ASGDRRIRRNTEAF

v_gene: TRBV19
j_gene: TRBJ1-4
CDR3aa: ASSPGGAVEKLF

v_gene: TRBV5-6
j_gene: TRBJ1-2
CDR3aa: ASSPYGKAGYGYT

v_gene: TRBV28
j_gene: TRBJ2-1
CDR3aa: ASSPLLAGVSGEQF

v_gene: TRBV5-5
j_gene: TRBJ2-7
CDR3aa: ASKEREDRVSHEQY

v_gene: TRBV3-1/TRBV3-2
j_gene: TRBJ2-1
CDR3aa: ASSQKGTSGSRNEQF

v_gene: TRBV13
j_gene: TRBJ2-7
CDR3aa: ASSPGQGTYEQY

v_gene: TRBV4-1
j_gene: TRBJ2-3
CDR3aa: ASSPTWSGSRPDTQY

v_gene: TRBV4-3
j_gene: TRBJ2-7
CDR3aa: ASSQLPRSYEQY

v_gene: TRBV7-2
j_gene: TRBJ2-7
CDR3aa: ASSLALGGTSGLGDGEQY

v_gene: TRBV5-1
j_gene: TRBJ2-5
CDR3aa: ASSLGGVTGQETQY

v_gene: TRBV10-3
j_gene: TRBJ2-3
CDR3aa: AISAGTGTDTQY

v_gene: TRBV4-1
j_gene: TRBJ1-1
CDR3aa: ASSQARITEAF

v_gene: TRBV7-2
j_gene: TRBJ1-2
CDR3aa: ASSLVFWGRGRQSYGYT

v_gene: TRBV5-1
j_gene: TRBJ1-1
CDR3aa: ASSFLPGNTEAF

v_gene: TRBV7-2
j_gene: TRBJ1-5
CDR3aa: ASSTGHTNQPQH

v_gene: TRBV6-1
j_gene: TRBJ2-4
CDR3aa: ASSETGLPYIAKNIQY

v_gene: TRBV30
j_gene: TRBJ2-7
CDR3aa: AWSLGTVSYEQY

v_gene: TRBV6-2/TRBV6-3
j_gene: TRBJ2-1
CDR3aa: ASSTRTSGRSYNEQF